The TCR beta chain under discussion was sequenced for a study of TIL therapy for anti-PD-1-resistant metastatic lung cancer. Study conclusions and caveats: Infused TIL clonotypes partially replaced the baseline blood repertoire, then decayed over months.

Sequencing used immunoSEQ v3. Here immunoSEQ multiplex PCR was the method, and the copy in TCRdb shows in-frame clones only, minus some. The table has fewer than 40,000 clones, 74% seen once. CDR1 is LNHDA, CDR2 SQIVND, per germline (reference sequence). V gave up 7 bases and J gave up 1 base, with 11 bases separating them. This CDR3 has 14 amino acids. Remarks on this clone: Its specificity is unknown.

The time point denotes: pre-treatment sample, taken before nivolumab and TIL therapy. The chain recombines TRBV19 with TRBJ1-5, with a possible D match to TRBD1 (5 bases). The sequences come from blood, collected at baseline. The sequence came from a woman between 30 and 85 years old with non-small cell lung cancer. CDR3: CASTPWDSNQPQHF. Written as DNA, the CDR3 is TGTGCCAGTACCCCTTGGGACAGCAATCAGCCCCAGCATTTT.